Included here is one T cell receptor beta chain sequence, with context. These data are taken from a study of blood T cell repertoires in COVID-19. For the study at large: Italy, Spain and the United States were the sources of the convalescent and acute COVID-19 samples.

As processed by the authors: Scientists estimated how many nucleated cells there were by amplifying reference gene primers. Here immunoSEQ multiplex PCR was the method, and the copy in TCRdb shows in-frame clones only, minus some. D and trimming come from the DNA, and the V and J calls and clone size come from that table. The table includes around 55,000 clones, 75% to 85% detected once. CDR1 is MNHEY and CDR2 is SVGEGT in the germline V gene. The CDR3 runs to 13 residues. Trimming removed 2 bases at V and 7 bases at J, with 9 bases between. The sample consisted of peripheral blood. The TCR originated in a human donor in a cohort sampled during active COVID-19. The chain employs TRBV6-2 or TRBV6-3 and TRBJ2-1; D may be TRBD2 (6 bases). The DNA for the CDR3 is TGTGCCAGCAGTTACGGGGCGGGAAATGAGCAGTTCTTC. Its translation is CASSYGAGNEQFF.